This paragraph covers one T cell receptor (beta chain) sequence. No antigen is known for it. The authors amplified TCR beta CDR3 regions, and they did so from RNA transcripts for repertoire sequencing. Scientists carried out first-round RT-PCR using HTBI primers and then a second-round multiplex PCR. TCRdb analysed the multiplex PCR reads with MiXCR anew, one entry per CDR3 protein. In the table there are about 400,000 distinct CDR3 sequences, around 21% of which are singletons. This sample was included in a study of Graves' ophthalmopathy and Graves' hyperthyroidism. Across the study: The collection of peripheral blood took place at initial diagnosis, before any treatment. Findings of the study overall: Most thyroid-expanded clonotypes exceeding 0.001 frequency were also found in blood.

The V gene's germline CDR1 is KGHSH and CDR2 LQKENI. This CDR3 spans 14 amino acids. The V and J ends lost 0 bases and 1 base respectively, with 6 bases between them. From fresh peripheral blood, 8.5 to 10 ml in volume, the PBMCs were obtained. Sequencing used peripheral blood. The rearrangement uses TRBV18 and TRBJ1-2; D remains unclear. This TCR derives from a woman in her late teens or twenties with stable Graves' hyperthyroidism. In DNA, the CDR3 is TGTGCCAGCTCACCACCCTCACATAACTATGGCTACACCTTC. Its protein is CASSPPSHNYGYTF.